This T cell receptor beta chain was sequenced during a study of coeliac disease. Study-level results: Intraepithelial and lamina propria fractions were not highly pure. Lower clonality than controls marked TRB and TRG repertoires from active celiac intraepithelial and lamina propria samples. TRB repertoires were largely private, with most amino acid sequences found in only one sample.

Concerning this clone itself: The antigen is unknown.

Profiled with immunoSEQ multiplex PCR; TCRdb holds only in-frame clones, not every one. The sample contains about 4,200 clones, about 70% of which appear only once. One frozen approximately 520,000-cell aliquot per fraction was sequenced. The receptor was isolated from a young woman with active celiac disease. The sample comprised intraepithelial lymphocytes from the gut.

CDR3: CASSLKQAQGNMNTEAFF. The CDR3 nucleotides are TGTGCCAGCAGCCTAAAACAGGCCCAGGGGAACATGAACACTGAAGCTTTCTTT. The J gene is TRBJ1-1, the V gene TRBV21-1; the table gives TRBD1 as D, unverified against the DNA. TRBV21-1 is a pseudogene segment. This CDR3 spans 18 amino acids.